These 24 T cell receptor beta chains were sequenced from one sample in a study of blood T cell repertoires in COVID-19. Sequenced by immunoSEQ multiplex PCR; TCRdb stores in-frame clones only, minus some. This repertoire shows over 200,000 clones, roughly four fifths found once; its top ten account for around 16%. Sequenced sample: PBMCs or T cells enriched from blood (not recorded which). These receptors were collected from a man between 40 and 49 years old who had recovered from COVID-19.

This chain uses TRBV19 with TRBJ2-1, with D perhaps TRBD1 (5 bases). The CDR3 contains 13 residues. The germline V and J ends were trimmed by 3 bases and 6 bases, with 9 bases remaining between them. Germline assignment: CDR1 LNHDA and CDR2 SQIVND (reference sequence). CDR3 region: CASSMGRGNEQFF. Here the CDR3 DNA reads TGTGCCAGTAGTATGGGTAGGGGCAATGAGCAGTTCTTC.

The CDR3 bases are TGTGCCAGCACCCTGAGGGGGACCCATCTCGGGGAGCAGTACTTC. It specifies CASTLRGTHLGEQYF. The chain links TRBV5-6 to TRBJ2-7, with D possibly being TRBD1 (6 bases). V dropped 6 bases and J dropped 7 bases, with 23 bases sitting between them. The CDR3 is 15 residues long. From germline, CDR1 is SGHDT and CDR2 YYEEEE. Combining the CDR3 with reference TRBV5-6 and TRBJ2-7 gives the whole variable domain DAGVTQSPTHLIKTRGQQVTLRCSPKSGHDTVSWYQQALGQGPQFIFQYYEEEERQRGNFPDRFSGHQFPNYSSELNVNALLLGDSALYLCASTLRGTHLGEQYFGPGTRLTVT.

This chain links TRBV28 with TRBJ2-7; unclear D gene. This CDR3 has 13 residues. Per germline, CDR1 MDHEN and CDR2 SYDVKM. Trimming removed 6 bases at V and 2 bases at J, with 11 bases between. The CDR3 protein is CASSQAPTYEQYF. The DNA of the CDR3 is TGTGCCAGCAGCCAGGCACCCACCTACGAGCAGTACTTC. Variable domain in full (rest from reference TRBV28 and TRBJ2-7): DVKVTQSSRYLVKRTGEKVFLECVQDMDHENMFWYRQDPGLGLRLIYFSYDVKMKEKGDIPEGYSVSREKKERFSLILESASTNQTSMYLCASSQAPTYEQYFGPGTRLTVT.

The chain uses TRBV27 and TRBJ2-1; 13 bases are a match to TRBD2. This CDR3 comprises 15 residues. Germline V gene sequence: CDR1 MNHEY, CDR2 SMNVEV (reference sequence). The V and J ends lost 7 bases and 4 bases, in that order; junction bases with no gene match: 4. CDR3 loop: CASNQGLAGYNEQFF. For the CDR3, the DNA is TGTGCCAGCAACCAGGGACTAGCGGGATACAATGAGCAGTTCTTC.

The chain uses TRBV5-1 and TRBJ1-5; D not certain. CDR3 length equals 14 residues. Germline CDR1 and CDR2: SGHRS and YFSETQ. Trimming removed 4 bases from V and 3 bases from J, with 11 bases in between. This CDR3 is CASSQDGYNQPQHF. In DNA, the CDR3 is TGCGCCAGCAGCCAAGACGGGTACAATCAGCCCCAGCATTTT.

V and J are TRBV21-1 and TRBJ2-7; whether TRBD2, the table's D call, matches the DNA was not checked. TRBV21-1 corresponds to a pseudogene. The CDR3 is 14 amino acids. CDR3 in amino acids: CASSKDLVTYEQYF. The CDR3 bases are TGTGCCAGCAGCAAAGATCTAGTAACCTACGAGCAGTACTTC.

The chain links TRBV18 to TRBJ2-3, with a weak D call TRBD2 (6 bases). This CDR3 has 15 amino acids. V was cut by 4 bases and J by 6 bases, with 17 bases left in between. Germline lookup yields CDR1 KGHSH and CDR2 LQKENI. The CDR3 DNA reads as TGTGCCAGCTCACTGGGAGGCGGGGCAACGGATACGCAGTATTTT. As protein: CASSLGGGATDTQYF.

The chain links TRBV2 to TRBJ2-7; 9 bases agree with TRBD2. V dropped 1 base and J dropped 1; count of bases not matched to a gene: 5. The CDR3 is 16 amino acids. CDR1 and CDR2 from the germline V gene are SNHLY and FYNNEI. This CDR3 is CASSEGGGGKSYEQYF. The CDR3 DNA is TGTGCCAGCAGTGAAGGCGGGGGGGGAAAATCCTACGAGCAGTACTTC.

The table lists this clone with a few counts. DNA of the CDR3: TGTGCCAGTAGGCCGGGACAGGGGAGCAATCAGCCCCAGCATTTT. This codes for CASRPGQGSNQPQHF. This chain joins TRBV19 and TRBJ1-5; 10 bases match TRBD1. The CDR3 consists of 15 residues. The germline CDR1 and CDR2 sequences are LNHDA and SQIVND (reference sequence). Trimming removed 6 bases from V and 1 base from J; junction bases left unmatched: 3.

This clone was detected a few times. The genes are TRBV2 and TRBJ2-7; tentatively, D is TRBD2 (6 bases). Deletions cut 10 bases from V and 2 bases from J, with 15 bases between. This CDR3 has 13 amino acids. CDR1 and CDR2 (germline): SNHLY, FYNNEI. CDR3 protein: CATSGTETYEQYF. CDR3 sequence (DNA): TGTGCCACCTCCGGGACTGAGACCTACGAGCAGTACTTC.

CDR3 in amino acids: CASSRVKGQGSYEQYF. The CDR3 DNA reads as TGTGCCAGCAGCCGCGTAAAGGGACAGGGATCCTACGAGCAGTACTTC. The chain has TRBV3-1 (or the pseudogene TRBV3-2) and TRBJ2-7; 9 nucleotides match TRBD1. V shed 4 bases and J 1 base; nucleotides not matched to a gene: 8. The V gene's germline CDR1 is LGHDT and CDR2 YNNKEL (reference sequence). This CDR3 region has 16 residues.

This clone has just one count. The CDR3 is CASSARQGLAGGNEQFF. In nucleotides, the CDR3 is TGTGCCAGCAGCGCCCGACAGGGACTAGCGGGGGGGAATGAGCAGTTCTTC. The J gene is TRBJ2-1, the V gene TRBV9, with 16 bases identical to TRBD2. The length of the CDR3 is 17 residues. The germline V gene has CDR1 SGDLS and CDR2 YYNGEE. With V trimmed by 3 bases and J by 7 bases, 7 bases remained unmatched.

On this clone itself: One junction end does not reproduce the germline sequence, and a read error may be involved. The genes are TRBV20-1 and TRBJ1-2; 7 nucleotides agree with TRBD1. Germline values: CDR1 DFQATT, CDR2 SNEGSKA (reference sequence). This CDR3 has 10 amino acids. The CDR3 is CSAHKTGLAF. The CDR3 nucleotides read TGCAGTGCTCACAAGACAGGGTTAGCCTTC.

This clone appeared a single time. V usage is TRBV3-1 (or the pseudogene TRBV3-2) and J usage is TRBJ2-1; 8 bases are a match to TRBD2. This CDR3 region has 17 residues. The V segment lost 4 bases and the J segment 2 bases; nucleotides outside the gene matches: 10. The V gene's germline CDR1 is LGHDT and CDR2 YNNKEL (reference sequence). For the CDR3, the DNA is TGTGCCAGCAGCCCCCAACTCTCTAGCGGGCCCTACAATGAGCAGTTCTTC. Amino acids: CASSPQLSSGPYNEQFF.

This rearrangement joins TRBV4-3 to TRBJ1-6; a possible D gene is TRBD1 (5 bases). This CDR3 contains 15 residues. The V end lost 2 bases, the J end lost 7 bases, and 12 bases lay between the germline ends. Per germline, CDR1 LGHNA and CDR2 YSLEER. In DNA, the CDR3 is TGCGCCAGCAGCCAATTCCGCGGGGGGAATTCACCCCTCCACTTT. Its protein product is CASSQFRGGNSPLHF.

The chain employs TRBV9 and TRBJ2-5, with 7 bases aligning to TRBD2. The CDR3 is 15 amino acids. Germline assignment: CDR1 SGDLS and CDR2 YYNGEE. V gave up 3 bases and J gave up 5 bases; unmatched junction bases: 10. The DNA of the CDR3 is TGTGCCAGCAGCGCGGGGGGAGGGCGCGGGGAGACCCAGTACTTC. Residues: CASSAGGGRGETQYF.

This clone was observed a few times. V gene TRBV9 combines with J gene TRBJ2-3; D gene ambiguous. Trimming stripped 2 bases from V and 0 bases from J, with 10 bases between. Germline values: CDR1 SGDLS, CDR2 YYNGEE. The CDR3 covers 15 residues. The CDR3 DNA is TGTGCCAGCAGCGTCGCCCCCCTAAGCACAGATACGCAGTATTTT. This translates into CASSVAPLSTDTQYF.

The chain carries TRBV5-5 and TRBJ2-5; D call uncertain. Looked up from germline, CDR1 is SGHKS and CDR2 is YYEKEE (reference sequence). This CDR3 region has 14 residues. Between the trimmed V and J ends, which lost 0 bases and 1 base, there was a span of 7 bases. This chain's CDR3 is CASSLAAGQETQYF. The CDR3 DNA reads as TGTGCCAGCAGCTTGGCAGCAGGCCAAGAGACCCAGTACTTC.

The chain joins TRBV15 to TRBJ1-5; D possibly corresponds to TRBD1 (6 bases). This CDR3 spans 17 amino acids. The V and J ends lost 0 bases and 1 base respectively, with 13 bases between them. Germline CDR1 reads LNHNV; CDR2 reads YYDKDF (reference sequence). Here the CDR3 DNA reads TGTGCCACCAGCAGAGACCCCACAGGGCCAAGCAATCAGCCCCAGCATTTT. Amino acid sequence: CATSRDPTGPSNQPQHF. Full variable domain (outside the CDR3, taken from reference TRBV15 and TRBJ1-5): DAMVIQNPRYQVTQFGKPVTLSCSQTLNHNVMYWYQQKSSQAPKLLFHYYDKDFNNEADTPDNFQSRRPNTSFCFLDIRSPGLGDTAMYLCATSRDPTGPSNQPQHFGDGTRLSIL.

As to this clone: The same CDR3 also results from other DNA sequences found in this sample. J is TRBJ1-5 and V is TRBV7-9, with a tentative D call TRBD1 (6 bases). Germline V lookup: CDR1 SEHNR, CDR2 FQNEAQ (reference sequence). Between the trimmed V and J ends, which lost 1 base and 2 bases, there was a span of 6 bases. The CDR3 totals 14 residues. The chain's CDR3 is CASSLGTGNQPQHF. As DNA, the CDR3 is TGTGCCAGCAGCTTAGGGACAGGCAATCAGCCCCAGCATTTT.

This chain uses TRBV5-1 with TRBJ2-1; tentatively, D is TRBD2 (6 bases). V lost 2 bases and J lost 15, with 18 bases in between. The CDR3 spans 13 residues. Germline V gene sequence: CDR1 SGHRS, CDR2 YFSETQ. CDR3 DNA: TGCGCCAGCAGCTTAATGGAGGCCCAGGAGGGGTTCTTC. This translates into CASSLMEAQEGFF.

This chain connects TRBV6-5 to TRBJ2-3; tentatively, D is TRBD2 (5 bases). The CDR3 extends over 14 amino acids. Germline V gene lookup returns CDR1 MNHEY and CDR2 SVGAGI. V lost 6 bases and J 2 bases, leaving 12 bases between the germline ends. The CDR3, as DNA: TGTGCCAGCAGACTCCTCGGGGACACAGATACGCAGTATTTT. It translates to CASRLLGDTDTQYF.

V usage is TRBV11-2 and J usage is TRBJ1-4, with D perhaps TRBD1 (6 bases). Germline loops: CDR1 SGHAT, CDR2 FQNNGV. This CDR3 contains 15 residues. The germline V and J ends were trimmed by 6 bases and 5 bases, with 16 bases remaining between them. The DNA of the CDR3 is TGTGCCAGCAGTGTAGTGGGGGCAGGGAATGAAAAACTGTTTTTT. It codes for CASSVVGAGNEKLFF.

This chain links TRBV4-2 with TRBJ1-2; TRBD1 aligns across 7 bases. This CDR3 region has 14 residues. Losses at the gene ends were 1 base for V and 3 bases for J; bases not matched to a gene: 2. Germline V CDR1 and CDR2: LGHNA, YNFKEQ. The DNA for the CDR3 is TGTGCCAGCAGCCAAGGTACAGGGGACTATGGCTACACCTTC. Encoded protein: CASSQGTGDYGYTF.